This TCR beta chain was observed in a study of CD8 T cells in ankylosing spondylitis. Overall study results and limits: Some motif variants had been reported before (in reactive arthritis synovial fluid and blood). In peripheral blood, disease-linked CD8+ clones occurred at relatively low frequencies. Clones linked to disease were reported to show significant enrichment in matched ankylosing spondylitis synovial fluid. Seemingly distinctive of ankylosing spondylitis blood was a TCR beta motif formed by eight highly homologous variants.

The CDR3 runs to 14 residues. Germline CDR1 reads DFQATT; CDR2 reads SNEGSKA (reference sequence). The V end was cut by 2 bases, the J end by 6 bases, with 14 bases between. Library preparation for TCR beta used quantitative 5'-RACE with molecular barcodes. MiXCR was run by TCRdb on the 5' RACE reads, yielding one entry per CDR3 protein. The sample has a few hundred thousand distinct CDR3 sequences, around 8% seen once. This clonotype was observed a handful of times. Its antigen is currently unknown. The receptor was derived from a male donor with ankylosing spondylitis. The rearrangement joins TRBV20-1 to TRBJ2-1; D may be TRBD2 (6 bases). The specimen was blood, either unsorted or a sorted T cell fraction (not recorded which). The CDR3 DNA follows: TGCAGTGCTAGAAGGAGGGCCCAGTTCAATGAGCAGTTCTTC. It yields the protein CSARRRAQFNEQFF.